The 9 T cell receptor beta chains reported below all come from one sample, sequenced in a study of OX40 agonist ivuxolimab in advanced cancers. The method was immunoSEQ multiplex PCR; TCRdb's version includes in-frame clones alone and lacks a portion of them. The sample yields around 73,000 clones, 85% to 90% seen once. This sample comprised CD4+ or CD8+ T cells sorted from blood, obtained in a trial of the OX40 agonist ivuxolimab. These receptors were collected from an adult with an advanced solid tumor such as melanoma, head and neck, liver or kidney cancer.

This clone was observed once. The V call is TRBV4-1, the J call TRBJ1-4, with D uncertain. The V end was cut by 1 base, the J end by 8 bases, with 8 bases between. Germline assignment: CDR1 MGHRA and CDR2 YSYEKL. This CDR3 has 13 residues. The DNA of the CDR3 is TGCGCCAGCAGCCAAGTCGAAGTGGAAAAACTGTTTTTT. This encodes CASSQVEVEKLFF.

The rearrangement uses TRBV6-1 and TRBJ1-6, with D possibly matching TRBD1 (5 bases). The CDR3 covers 15 residues. With 1 base removed from V and 7 bases from J, the gap between germline ends came to 11 bases. Germline V gene data show CDR1 as MNHNS and CDR2 as SASEGT. CDR3 sequence (DNA): TGTGCCAGCAGTGAAGTGGGGACTAGGAATTCACCCCTCCACTTT. It is translated as CASSEVGTRNSPLHF.

CDR3 loop: CASSSGGSVQFF. CDR3 in DNA: TGTGCCAGCAGCTCAGGGGGCTCTGTGCAGTTCTTC. The chain is built from TRBV11-2 and TRBJ2-1; 8 bases fit TRBD1. Germline V gene sequence: CDR1 SGHAT, CDR2 FQNNGV. CDR3 length: 12 amino acids. Trimming at V came to 4 bases and at J to 12 bases, leaving 5 bases not matched to a gene. The whole variable domain, filled in from reference TRBV11-2 and TRBJ2-1, reads EAGVAQSPRYKIIEKRQSVAFWCNPISGHATLYWYQQILGQGPKLLIQFQNNGVVDDSQLPKDRFSAERLKGVDSTLKIQPAKLEDSAVYLCASSSGGSVQFFGPGTRLTVL.

The V gene is TRBV2, the J gene TRBJ1-2; no clear D. Germline V gene lookup returns CDR1 SNHLY and CDR2 FYNNEI. The CDR3 is 12 amino acids. Trimming removed 6 bases from V and 8 bases from J, with 13 bases in between. In nucleotides, the CDR3 is TGTGCCAGCAGCCTCATTTCGGGGGGCTACACCTTC. Protein product: CASSLISGGYTF. The variable domain in full, completed from reference TRBV2 and TRBJ1-2, reads EPEVTQTPSHQVTQMGQEVILRCVPISNHLYFYWYRQILGQKVEFLVSFYNNEISEKSEIFDDQFSVERPDGSNFTLKIRSTKLEDSAMYFCASSLISGGYTFGSGTRLTVV.

This clone was recorded a few times. The chain carries TRBV5-1 and TRBJ1-2, with D unclear. V lost 0 bases, J lost 5 bases, and 5 bases lay in between. The germline CDR1 and CDR2 sequences are SGHRS and YFSETQ. The CDR3 sequence is 12 residues long. For the CDR3, the DNA is TGCGCCAGCAGCTTGGGACAATATGGCTACACCTTC. Translating it yields CASSLGQYGYTF.

The CDR3 DNA reads TGTGCCAGCAGCTTAGGGGCAGAACTAGCCAAAAACATTCAGTACTTC. Its protein product is CASSLGAELAKNIQYF. This rearrangement joins TRBV11-2 to TRBJ2-4; unclear D gene. The germline gives CDR1 SGHAT, CDR2 FQNNGV. The CDR3 is made up of 16 amino acids. The V end lost 1 base, the J end lost 0 bases, and 10 bases lay between the germline ends.

The chain has TRBV7-9 and TRBJ1-3, with a weak D call TRBD1 (6 bases). There are 17 residues in the CDR3. In germline, CDR1 is SEHNR, CDR2 FQNEAQ (reference sequence). V lost 0 bases to trimming and J lost 0 bases, with 12 bases between them. The CDR3 region has the DNA TGTGCCAGCAGCTTAGCTGGGGGCCAGAGCTCTGGAAACACCATATATTTT. Its translation is CASSLAGGQSSGNTIYF.

The chain couples TRBV7-3 to TRBJ1-1; maybe TRBD1 (6 bases). Trimming pared 4 bases from V and 5 bases from J, leaving 11 bases between. The CDR3 loop spans 13 amino acids. Germline CDR1 reads SGHTA; CDR2 reads FQGTGA. The CDR3, as DNA: TGTGCCAGCAGCTCGGGACATGGAACTGAAGCTTTCTTT. It specifies CASSSGHGTEAFF.

The CDR3 DNA is TGTGCCAGCAGGAGGGAGGGGAGCAATCAGCCCCAGCATTTT. Encoded protein: CASRREGSNQPQHF. This chain uses TRBV6-1 with TRBJ1-5; D is possibly TRBD1 (5 bases). There are 14 residues in the CDR3. The germline CDR1 and CDR2 sequences are MNHNS and SASEGT. Trimming took off 6 bases at V and 1 base at J, with 10 bases between the two ends.